One and the same sample provided the 18 T cell receptor beta chains below, sequenced in a study of T cells in localized non-small cell lung cancer (dated by TCRdb to 2020 to 2021). The library was built by means of the immunoSEQ multiplex PCR assay. Here the immuneACCESS table is served through TCRdb, limited to in-frame sequences with V and J called. Missing clones are a known gap in these copies; in checked studies unresolved V genes cover under half, and the rest lacks a known reason. Present in this sample are tens of thousands of clones, approximately 90% of which were seen just once. The ten largest clones add up to about 9.7% of the sample. The specimen comprised peripheral blood mononuclear cells, sampled before any cancer treatment. Receptors originate from a woman aged 40 to 75 with stage III lung adenocarcinoma.

CDR3 residues: CASSSSGRAANEQFF. CDR3 coding DNA: TGTGCCAGCAGCTCAAGCGGGAGGGCCGCCAATGAGCAGTTCTTC. The chain uses TRBV7-3 and TRBJ2-1; 10 positions match TRBD2. CDR1 is SGHTA, CDR2 FQGTGA, per germline. V dropped 4 bases and J dropped 6; count of bases not matched to a gene: 6. The CDR3 loop spans 15 amino acids.

The chain couples TRBV7-6 to TRBJ2-1, with 8 bases aligning to TRBD2. This CDR3 comprises 16 residues. Germline CDR1 and CDR2: SGHVS and FNYEAQ. The J segment lost 6 bases and the V segment lost 1 base, leaving 8 bases of the junction unmatched. The CDR3 DNA sequence: TGTGCCAGCAGCTTAGGTGGAACGGGGGGGCGCAATGAGCAGTTCTTC. Translation gives CASSLGGTGGRNEQFF.

V is TRBV10-3 and J is TRBJ2-5; D gene unclear. Trimming removed 3 bases from V and 2 bases from J, with 13 bases in between. CDR3 length: 15 residues. The germline V gene has CDR1 ENHRY and CDR2 SYGVKD. CDR3 nucleotide sequence: TGTGCCATCAGTGACGCGTGGGGTTCACAAGAGACCCAGTACTTC. This gives the protein CAISDAWGSQETQYF.

This clone was observed a single time. The DNA for the CDR3 is TGTGCCAGCAGCTTGGCGGGGATCAATGAGCAGTTCTTC. Amino acids: CASSLAGINEQFF. The chain joins TRBV5-6 to TRBJ2-1; D might be TRBD2 (5 bases). Trimming cost V 0 bases and J 6 bases, with 7 bases left between them. Germline loops: CDR1 SGHDT, CDR2 YYEEEE. CDR3 length: 13 residues.

The V and J genes are TRBV29-1 and TRBJ2-3; TRBD2 matches at 12 bases. V dropped 6 bases and J dropped 2; count of bases not matched to a gene: 6. From germline, CDR1 is SQVTM and CDR2 ANQGSEA. The length of the CDR3 is 15 residues. The CDR3 region is CSVNGLAGSTDTQYF. CDR3 bases: TGCAGCGTCAACGGACTAGCGGGGTCCACAGATACGCAGTATTTT.

This clone came up a few times. The chain is built from TRBV4-1 and TRBJ2-1; no definite D call. The germline V gene has CDR1 MGHRA and CDR2 YSYEKL. The CDR3 is made up of 13 amino acids. Between the trimmed V and J ends, which lost 0 bases and 6 bases, there was a span of 6 bases. Here the CDR3 reads CASSQERRNEQFF. The DNA of the CDR3 is TGCGCCAGCAGCCAAGAGCGGCGCAATGAGCAGTTCTTC.

The V gene is TRBV7-7, the J gene TRBJ2-1; 12 positions agree with TRBD1. Trimming took 5 bases from V and 10 from J; bases not matched to a gene: 9. The CDR3 spans 15 residues. CDR1 and CDR2 (germline): SSHAT, FNYEAQ (reference sequence). CDR3 sequence: CASSPRDRGLREQFF. The CDR3 region has the DNA TGTGCCAGCAGCCCCCGGGACAGGGGGCTGAGGGAGCAGTTCTTC.

This clone was counted only a few times. The J gene is TRBJ2-5, the V gene TRBV5-1, with a possible D match to TRBD1 (6 bases). The CDR3 runs to 17 residues. Trimming took 0 bases from V and 5 from J, leaving 20 bases between them. The germline V gene encodes CDR1 SGHRS and CDR2 YFSETQ. CDR3 loop: CASSLGNRDPKTETQYF. The CDR3 nucleotides read TGCGCCAGCAGCTTGGGTAACAGGGACCCCAAGACGGAGACCCAGTACTTC.

The chain carries TRBV11-2 and TRBJ2-3; D not certain. The germline CDR1 and CDR2 sequences are SGHAT and FQNNGV. The CDR3 totals 14 residues. V lost 2 bases and J 1 base, leaving 7 bases between the germline ends. The CDR3 loop reads CASSLILRTDTQYF. The CDR3 DNA is TGTGCCAGCAGCTTAATTTTGCGCACAGATACGCAGTATTTT.

This chain connects TRBV14 to TRBJ2-6; D is unclear. Per germline, CDR1 SGHDN and CDR2 FVKESK. The ends were cut back, 5 bases at V and 0 bases at J, with 8 bases in the middle. This CDR3 spans 15 amino acids. CDR3 coding DNA: TGTGCCAGCAGCGAAGGGTACTCTGGGGCCAACGTCCTGACTTTC. Its protein product is CASSEGYSGANVLTF.

This rearrangement joins TRBV19 to TRBJ1-5; 11 bases are a match to TRBD1. The junction had 1 base not matched to a gene; V was cut back by 9 bases and J by 6 bases. Per the germline V gene, CDR1 is LNHDA and CDR2 is SQIVND (reference sequence). The CDR3 spans 12 residues. CDR3 nucleotide sequence: TGTGCCAGCGGACAGGGGGCTCAGCCCCAGCATTTT. Translation gives CASGQGAQPQHF.

This clone was seen a few times. The rearrangement uses TRBV5-8 and TRBJ1-5, with 9 bases matching TRBD1. Losses at the gene ends were 6 bases for V and 6 bases for J; bases not matched to a gene: 10. The germline V gene encodes CDR1 SGHTS and CDR2 YDEGEE. CDR3 length equals 15 residues. CDR3 region: CASTRLTGGSQPQHF. The CDR3 nucleotides read TGTGCCAGCACCCGACTGACAGGGGGTAGTCAGCCCCAGCATTTT.

The chain joins TRBV14 to TRBJ2-1; D is unclear. V lost 2 bases to trimming and J lost 7 bases, with 9 bases between them. Germline CDR1 is SGHDN and CDR2 is FVKESK. The CDR3 is 13 residues long. CDR3 sequence (DNA): TGTGCCAGCAGCCAATTAATAGTGAATGAGCAGTTCTTC. It translates to CASSQLIVNEQFF.

The table lists this clone with a count of one. The V and J genes are TRBV12-5 and TRBJ2-3, with 7 bases identical to TRBD2. There are 16 residues in the CDR3. Unmatched junction bases numbered 20, after V lost 8 bases and J lost 9 bases. Germline assignment: CDR1 LGHNT and CDR2 FRNRAP. The CDR3 DNA reads TGTGCTAGTCTCCATGGGCTAGCGGACCCCAGGCGCACGCAGTATTTT. Translating it yields CASLHGLADPRRTQYF.

In DNA form, the CDR3 reads TGTGCCTGGAGTCCGGGCAGCGCAAATGAAAAACTGTTTTTT. This encodes CAWSPGSANEKLFF. The gene calls are TRBV30 and TRBJ1-4; D is uncertain. Germline CDR1 and CDR2: GTSNPN and SVGIG (reference sequence). The CDR3 sequence is 14 residues long. V lost 2 bases and J lost 5, with 12 bases in between.

With respect to this clone: This sample also contains other DNA sequences that code for the same CDR3. This rearrangement joins TRBV2 to TRBJ2-5; no reliable D call. The CDR3 length is 10 residues. The V and J ends lost 4 bases and 5 bases respectively, with 2 bases between them. Per the germline V gene, CDR1 is SNHLY and CDR2 is FYNNEI. The CDR3: CASSVETQYF. CDR3 coding DNA: TGTGCCAGCAGTGTCGAGACCCAGTACTTC.

J is TRBJ1-1 and V is TRBV29-1, with D perhaps TRBD1 (5 bases). The V and J ends lost 5 bases and 1 base respectively, with 8 bases between them. Germline V gene lookup returns CDR1 SQVTM and CDR2 ANQGSEA. The CDR3 spans 12 residues. The CDR3 region is CSVRRANTEAFF. DNA of the CDR3: TGCAGCGTTCGCAGGGCGAACACTGAAGCTTTCTTT. Looking up the rest from reference TRBV29-1 and TRBJ1-1 gives the full variable domain: SAVISQKPSRDICQRGTSLTIQCQVDSQVTMMFWYRQQPGQSLTLIATANQGSEATYESGFVIDKFPISRPNLTFSTLTVSNMSPEDSSIYLCSVRRANTEAFFGQGTRLTVV.

The chain carries TRBV14 and TRBJ1-1, with no clear D. Germline CDR1 and CDR2: SGHDN and FVKESK. V was pared by 4 bases and J by 3 bases, with 9 bases between. This CDR3 contains 13 residues. For the CDR3, the DNA is TGTGCCAGCAGCCTTGACAAGGACACTGAAGCTTTCTTT. This gives the protein CASSLDKDTEAFF.